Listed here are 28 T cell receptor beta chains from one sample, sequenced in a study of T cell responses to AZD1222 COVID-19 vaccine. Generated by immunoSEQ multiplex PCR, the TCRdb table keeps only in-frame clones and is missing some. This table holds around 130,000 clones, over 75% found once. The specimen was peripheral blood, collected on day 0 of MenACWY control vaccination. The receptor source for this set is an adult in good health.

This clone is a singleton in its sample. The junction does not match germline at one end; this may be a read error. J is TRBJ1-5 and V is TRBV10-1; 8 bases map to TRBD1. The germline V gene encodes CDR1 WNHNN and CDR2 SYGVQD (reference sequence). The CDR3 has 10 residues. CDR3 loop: CASTRTGRDF. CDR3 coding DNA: TGCGCCAGCACCCGGACAGGGAGGGATTTT.

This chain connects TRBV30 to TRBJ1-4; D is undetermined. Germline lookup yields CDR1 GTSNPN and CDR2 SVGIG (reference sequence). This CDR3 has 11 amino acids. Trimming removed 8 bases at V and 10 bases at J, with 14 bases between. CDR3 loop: CAGLTKGKLFF. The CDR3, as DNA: TGTGCCGGGTTAACGAAGGGAAAACTGTTTTTT.

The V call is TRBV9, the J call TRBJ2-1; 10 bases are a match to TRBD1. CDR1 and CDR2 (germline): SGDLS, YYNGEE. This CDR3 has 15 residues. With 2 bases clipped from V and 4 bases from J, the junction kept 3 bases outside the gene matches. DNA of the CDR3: TGTGCCAGCAGCGTCCGGGACAGGGGATACAATGAGCAGTTCTTC. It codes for CASSVRDRGYNEQFF.

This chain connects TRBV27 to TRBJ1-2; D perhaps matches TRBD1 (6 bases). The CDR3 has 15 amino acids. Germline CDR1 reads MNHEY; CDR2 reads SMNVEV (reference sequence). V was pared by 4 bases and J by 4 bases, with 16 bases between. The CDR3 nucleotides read TGTGCCAGCAGTTCCAACCAGGGGCTGGGCTATGGCTACACCTTC. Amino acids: CASSSNQGLGYGYTF.

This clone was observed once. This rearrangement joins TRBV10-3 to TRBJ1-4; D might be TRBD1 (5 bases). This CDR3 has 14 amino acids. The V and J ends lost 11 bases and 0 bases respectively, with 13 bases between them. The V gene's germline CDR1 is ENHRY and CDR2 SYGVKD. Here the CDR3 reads CARSGHTTNEKLFF. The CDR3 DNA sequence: TGTGCCCGTTCGGGGCACACAACTAATGAAAAACTGTTTTTT.

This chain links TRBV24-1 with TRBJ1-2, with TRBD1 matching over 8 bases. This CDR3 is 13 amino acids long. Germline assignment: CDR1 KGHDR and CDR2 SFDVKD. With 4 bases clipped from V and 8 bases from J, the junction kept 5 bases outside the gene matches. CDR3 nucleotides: TGTGCCACCAGTGAAGTGACAGGGGTCGGCTACACCTTC. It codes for CATSEVTGVGYTF.

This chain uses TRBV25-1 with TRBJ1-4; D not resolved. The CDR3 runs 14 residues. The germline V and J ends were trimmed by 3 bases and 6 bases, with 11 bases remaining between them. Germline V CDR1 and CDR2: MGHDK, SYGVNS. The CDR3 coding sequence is TGTGCCAGCAGTGATATCGGTGGGGATGAAAAACTGTTTTTT. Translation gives CASSDIGGDEKLFF. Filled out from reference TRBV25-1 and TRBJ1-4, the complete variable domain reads EADIYQTPRYLVIGTGKKITLECSQTMGHDKMYWYQQDPGMELHLIHYSYGVNSTEKGDLSSESTVSRIRTEHFPLTLESARPSHTSQYLCASSDIGGDEKLFFGSGTQLSVL.

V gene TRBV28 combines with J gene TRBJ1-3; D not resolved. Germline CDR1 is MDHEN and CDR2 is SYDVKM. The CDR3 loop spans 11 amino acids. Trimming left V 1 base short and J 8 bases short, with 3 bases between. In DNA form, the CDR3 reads TGTGCCAGCAGTTTATTTGACACCATATATTTT. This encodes CASSLFDTIYF.

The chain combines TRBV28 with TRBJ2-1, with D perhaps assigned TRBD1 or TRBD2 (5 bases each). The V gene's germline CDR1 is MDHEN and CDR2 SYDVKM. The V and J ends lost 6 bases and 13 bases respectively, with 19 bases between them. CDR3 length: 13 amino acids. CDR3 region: CASSLGRRDPQFF. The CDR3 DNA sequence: TGTGCCAGCAGCCTGGGACGGAGAGACCCACAGTTCTTC.

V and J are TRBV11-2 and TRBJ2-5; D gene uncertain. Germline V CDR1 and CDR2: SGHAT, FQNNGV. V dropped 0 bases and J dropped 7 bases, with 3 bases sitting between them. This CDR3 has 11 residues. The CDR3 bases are TGTGCCAGCAGCTTAGAGGTGACCCAGTACTTC. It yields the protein CASSLEVTQYF.

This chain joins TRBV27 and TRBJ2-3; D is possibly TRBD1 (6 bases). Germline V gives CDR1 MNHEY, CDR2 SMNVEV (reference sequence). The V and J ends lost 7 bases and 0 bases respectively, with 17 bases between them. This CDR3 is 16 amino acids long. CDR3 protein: CASKTKDSASTDTQYF. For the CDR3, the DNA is TGTGCCAGCAAGACCAAGGACAGCGCTAGCACAGATACGCAGTATTTT.

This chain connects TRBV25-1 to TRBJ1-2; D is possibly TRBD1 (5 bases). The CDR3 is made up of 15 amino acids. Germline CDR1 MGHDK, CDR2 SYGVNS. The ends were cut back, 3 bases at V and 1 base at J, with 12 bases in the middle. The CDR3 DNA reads TGTGCCAGCAGTGAGTCAGGGCGTGATAACTATGGCTACACCTTC. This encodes CASSESGRDNYGYTF.

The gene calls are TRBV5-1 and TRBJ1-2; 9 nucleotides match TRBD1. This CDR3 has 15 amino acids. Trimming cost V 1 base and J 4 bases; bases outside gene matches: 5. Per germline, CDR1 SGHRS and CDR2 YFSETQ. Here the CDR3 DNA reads TGCGCCAGCAGCTTGACAGGGGGCGCAGGCTATGGCTACACCTTC. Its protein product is CASSLTGGAGYGYTF.

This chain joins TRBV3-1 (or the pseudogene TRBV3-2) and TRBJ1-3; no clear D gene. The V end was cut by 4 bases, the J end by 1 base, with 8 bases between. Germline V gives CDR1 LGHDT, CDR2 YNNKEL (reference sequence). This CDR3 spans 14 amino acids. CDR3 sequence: CASSRKGSGNTIYF. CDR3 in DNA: TGTGCCAGCAGCCGTAAGGGTTCTGGAAACACCATATATTTT.

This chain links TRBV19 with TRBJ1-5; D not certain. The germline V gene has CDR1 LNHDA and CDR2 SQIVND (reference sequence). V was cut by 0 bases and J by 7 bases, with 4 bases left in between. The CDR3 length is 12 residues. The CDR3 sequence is CASSIETQPQHF. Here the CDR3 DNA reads TGTGCCAGTAGTATAGAAACGCAGCCCCAGCATTTT.

The CDR3 protein is CASTGRAGYTGELFF. CDR3 sequence (DNA): TGTGCCAGCACCGGGAGGGCCGGGTACACCGGGGAGCTGTTTTTT. The genes are TRBV2 and TRBJ2-2; 8 positions agree with TRBD2. CDR1 is SNHLY, CDR2 FYNNEI, per germline. The CDR3 runs to 15 residues. Germline trimming cut 7 bases from V and 3 bases from J; bases unmatched to any gene: 7.

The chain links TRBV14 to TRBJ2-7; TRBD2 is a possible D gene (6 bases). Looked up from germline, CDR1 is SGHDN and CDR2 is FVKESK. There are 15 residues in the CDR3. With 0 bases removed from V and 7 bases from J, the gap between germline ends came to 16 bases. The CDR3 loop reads CASSQDLGGRQEQYF. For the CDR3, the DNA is TGTGCCAGCAGCCAAGATCTTGGAGGGCGACAGGAGCAGTACTTC.

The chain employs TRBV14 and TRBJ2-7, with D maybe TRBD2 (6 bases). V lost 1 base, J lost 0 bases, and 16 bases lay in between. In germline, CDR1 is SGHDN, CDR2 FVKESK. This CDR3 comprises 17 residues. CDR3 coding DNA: TGTGCCAGCAGCCAAGGGCCGGACTACCTGAGCTCCTACGAGCAGTACTTC. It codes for CASSQGPDYLSSYEQYF.

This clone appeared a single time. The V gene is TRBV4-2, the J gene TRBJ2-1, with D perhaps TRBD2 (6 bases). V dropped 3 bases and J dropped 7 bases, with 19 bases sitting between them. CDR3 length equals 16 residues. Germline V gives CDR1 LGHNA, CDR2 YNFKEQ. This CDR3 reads CASSQDYAGLANEQFF. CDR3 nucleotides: TGTGCCAGCAGCCAGGATTACGCGGGATTAGCAAATGAGCAGTTCTTC.

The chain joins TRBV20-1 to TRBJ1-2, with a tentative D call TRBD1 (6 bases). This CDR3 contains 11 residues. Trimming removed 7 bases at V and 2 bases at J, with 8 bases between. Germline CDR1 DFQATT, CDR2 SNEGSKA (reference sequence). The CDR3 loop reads CSVTGNYGYTF. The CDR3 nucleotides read TGCAGTGTCACAGGGAACTATGGCTACACCTTC.

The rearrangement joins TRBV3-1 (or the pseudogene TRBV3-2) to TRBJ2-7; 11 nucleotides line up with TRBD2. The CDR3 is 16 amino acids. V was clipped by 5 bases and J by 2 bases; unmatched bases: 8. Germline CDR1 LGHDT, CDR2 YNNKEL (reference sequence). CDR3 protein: CASSGLGTSGTYEQYF. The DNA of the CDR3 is TGTGCCAGCAGCGGACTCGGGACTAGCGGAACCTACGAGCAGTACTTC.

The CDR3 here is CASSFSSYNEQFF. For the CDR3, the DNA is TGTGCCAGCAGTTTTAGCTCCTACAATGAGCAGTTCTTC. The chain is built from TRBV27 and TRBJ2-1, with D uncertain. V gave up 3 bases and J gave up 0 bases, with 3 bases separating them. CDR1 and CDR2 from the germline V gene are MNHEY and SMNVEV (reference sequence). The CDR3 spans 13 residues.

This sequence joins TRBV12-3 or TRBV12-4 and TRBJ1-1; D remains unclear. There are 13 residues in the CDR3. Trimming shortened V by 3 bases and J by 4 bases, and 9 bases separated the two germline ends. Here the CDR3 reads CASSLGAFTEAFF. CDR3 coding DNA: TGTGCCAGCAGTTTGGGCGCGTTCACTGAAGCTTTCTTT.

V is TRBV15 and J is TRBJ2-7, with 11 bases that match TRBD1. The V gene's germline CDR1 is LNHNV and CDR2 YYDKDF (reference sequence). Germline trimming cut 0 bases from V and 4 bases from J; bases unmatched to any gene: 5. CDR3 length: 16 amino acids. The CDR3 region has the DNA TGTGCCACCAGCAGAGATTGGACAGGGGGCAGGTACGAGCAGTACTTC. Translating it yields CATSRDWTGGRYEQYF.

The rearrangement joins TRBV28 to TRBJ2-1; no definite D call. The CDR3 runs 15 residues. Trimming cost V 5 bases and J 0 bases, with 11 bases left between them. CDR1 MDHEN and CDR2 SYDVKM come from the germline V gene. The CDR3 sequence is CASSRSPSSYNEQFF. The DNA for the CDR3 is TGTGCCAGCAGTAGGTCTCCGAGCTCCTACAATGAGCAGTTCTTC.

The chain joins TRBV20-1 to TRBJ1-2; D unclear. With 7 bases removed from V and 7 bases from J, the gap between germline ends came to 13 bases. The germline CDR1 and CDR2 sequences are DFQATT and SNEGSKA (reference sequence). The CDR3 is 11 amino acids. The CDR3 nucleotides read TGCAGTGTGGTCCGGCCGGCTGGCTACACCTTC. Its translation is CSVVRPAGYTF.

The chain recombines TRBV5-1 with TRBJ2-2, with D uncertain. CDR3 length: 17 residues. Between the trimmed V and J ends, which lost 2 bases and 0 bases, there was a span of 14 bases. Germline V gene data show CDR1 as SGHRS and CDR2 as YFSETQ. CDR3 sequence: CASSFRGFLANTGELFF. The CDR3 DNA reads TGCGCCAGCAGCTTTCGTGGATTTTTAGCGAACACCGGGGAGCTGTTTTTT.

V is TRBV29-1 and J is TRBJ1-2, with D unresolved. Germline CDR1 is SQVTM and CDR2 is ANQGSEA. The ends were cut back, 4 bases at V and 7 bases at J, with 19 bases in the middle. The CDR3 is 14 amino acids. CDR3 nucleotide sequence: TGCAGCGTTGCCATCTTAGGATCTCACGGTGGCTACACCTTC. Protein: CSVAILGSHGGYTF.